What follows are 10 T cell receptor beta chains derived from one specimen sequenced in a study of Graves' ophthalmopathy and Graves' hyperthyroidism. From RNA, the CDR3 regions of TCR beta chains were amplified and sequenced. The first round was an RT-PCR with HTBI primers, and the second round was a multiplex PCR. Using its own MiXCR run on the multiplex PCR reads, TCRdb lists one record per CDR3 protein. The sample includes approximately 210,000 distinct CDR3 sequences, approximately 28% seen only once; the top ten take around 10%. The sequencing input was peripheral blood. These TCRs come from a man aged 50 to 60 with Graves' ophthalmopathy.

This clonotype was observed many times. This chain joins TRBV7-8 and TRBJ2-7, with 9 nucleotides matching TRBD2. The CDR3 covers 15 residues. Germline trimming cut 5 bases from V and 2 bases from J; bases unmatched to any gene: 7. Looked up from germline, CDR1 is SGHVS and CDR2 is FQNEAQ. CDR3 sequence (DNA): TGTGCCAGCAGCCCTGCCCCTAGCGGGACCTACGAGCAGTACTTC. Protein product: CASSPAPSGTYEQYF.

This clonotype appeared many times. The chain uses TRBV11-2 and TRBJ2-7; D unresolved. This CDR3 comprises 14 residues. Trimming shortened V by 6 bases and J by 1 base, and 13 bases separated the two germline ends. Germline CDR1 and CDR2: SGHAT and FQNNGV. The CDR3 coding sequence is TGTGCCAGCAGGGTCGAGCCCGGGTCCTACGAGCAGTACTTC. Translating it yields CASRVEPGSYEQYF.

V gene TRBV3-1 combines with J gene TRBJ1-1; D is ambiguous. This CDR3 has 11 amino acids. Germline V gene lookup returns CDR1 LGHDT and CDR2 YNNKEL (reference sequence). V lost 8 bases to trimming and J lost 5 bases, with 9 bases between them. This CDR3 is CASLSGTEAFF. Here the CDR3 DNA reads TGTGCCAGCTTAAGTGGAACTGAAGCTTTCTTT. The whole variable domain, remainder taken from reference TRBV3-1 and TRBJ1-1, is DTAVSQTPKYLVTQMGNDKSIKCEQNLGHDTMYWYKQDSKKFLKIMFSYNNKELIINETVPNRFSPKSPDKAHLNLHINSLELGDSAVYFCASLSGTEAFFGQGTRLTVV.

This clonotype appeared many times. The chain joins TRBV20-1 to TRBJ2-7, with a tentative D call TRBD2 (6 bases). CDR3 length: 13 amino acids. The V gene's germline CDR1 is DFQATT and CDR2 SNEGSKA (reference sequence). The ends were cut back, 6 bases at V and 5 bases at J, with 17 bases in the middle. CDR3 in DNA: TGCAGTGCCACCGCTAGGCGGGAAGACGAGCAGTACTTC. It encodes CSATARREDEQYF.

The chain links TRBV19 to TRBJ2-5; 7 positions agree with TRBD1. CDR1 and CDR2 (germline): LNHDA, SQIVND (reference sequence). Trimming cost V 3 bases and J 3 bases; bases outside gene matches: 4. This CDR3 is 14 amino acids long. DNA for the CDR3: TGTGCCAGTAGTATGACCGGGACAGAAGAGACCCAGTACTTC. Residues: CASSMTGTEETQYF.

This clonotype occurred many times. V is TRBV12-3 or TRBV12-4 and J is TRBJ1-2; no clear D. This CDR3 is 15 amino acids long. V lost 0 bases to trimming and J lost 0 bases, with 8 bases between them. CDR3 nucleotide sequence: TGTGCCAGCAGTTTAGCGCGCAATCCTAACTATGGCTACACCTTC. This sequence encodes CASSLARNPNYGYTF.

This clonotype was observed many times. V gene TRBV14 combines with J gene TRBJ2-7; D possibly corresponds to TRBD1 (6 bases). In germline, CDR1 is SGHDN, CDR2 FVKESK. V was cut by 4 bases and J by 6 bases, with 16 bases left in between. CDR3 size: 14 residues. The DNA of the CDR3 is TGTGCCAGCAGCCCAGACGGACAGCTCTCCGAGCAGTACTTC. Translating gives CASSPDGQLSEQYF.

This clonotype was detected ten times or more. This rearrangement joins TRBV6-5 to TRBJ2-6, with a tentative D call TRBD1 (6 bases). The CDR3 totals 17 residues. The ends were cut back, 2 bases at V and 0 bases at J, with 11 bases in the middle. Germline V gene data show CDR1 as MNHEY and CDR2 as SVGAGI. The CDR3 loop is CASSYNRVHSGANVLTF. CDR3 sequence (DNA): TGTGCCAGCAGTTACAACAGGGTCCACTCTGGGGCCAACGTCCTGACTTTC.

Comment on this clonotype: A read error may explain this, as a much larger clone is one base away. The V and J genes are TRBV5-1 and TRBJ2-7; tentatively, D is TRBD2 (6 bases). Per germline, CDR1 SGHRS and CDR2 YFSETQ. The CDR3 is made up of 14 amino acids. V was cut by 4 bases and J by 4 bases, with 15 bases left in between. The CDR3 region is CASSMEGDLYEQYF. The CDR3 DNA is TGCGCCAGCAGCATGGAGGGTGACCTTTACGAGCAGTACTTC. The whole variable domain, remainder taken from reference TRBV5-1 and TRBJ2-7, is KAGVTQTPRYLIKTRGQQVTLSCSPISGHRSVSWYQQTPGQGLQFLFEYFSETQRNKGNFPGRFSGRQFSNSRSEMNVSTLELGDSALYLCASSMEGDLYEQYFGPGTRLTVT.

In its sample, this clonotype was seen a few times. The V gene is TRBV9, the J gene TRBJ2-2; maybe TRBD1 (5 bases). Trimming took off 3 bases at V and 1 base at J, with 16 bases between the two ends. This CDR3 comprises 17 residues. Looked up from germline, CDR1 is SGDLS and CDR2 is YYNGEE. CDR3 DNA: TGTGCCAGCAGCGGTACTCAGGGTAATAAGAACACCGGGGAGCTGTTTTTT. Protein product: CASSGTQGNKNTGELFF.